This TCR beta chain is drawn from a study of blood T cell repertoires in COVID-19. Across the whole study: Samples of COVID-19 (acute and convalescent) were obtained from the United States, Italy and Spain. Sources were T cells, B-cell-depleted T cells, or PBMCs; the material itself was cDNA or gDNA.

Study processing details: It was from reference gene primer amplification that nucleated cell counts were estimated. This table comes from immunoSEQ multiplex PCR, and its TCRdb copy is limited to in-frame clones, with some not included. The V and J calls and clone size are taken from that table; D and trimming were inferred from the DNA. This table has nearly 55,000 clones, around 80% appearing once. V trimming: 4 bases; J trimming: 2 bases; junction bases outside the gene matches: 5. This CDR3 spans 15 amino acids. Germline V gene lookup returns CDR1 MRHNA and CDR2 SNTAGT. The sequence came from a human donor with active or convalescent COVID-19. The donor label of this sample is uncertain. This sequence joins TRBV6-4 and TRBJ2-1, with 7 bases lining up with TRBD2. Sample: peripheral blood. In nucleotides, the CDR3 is TGTGCCAGCAGTGTGGGCGGGAGCCCCTACAATGAGCAGTTCTTC. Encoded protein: CASSVGGSPYNEQFF.